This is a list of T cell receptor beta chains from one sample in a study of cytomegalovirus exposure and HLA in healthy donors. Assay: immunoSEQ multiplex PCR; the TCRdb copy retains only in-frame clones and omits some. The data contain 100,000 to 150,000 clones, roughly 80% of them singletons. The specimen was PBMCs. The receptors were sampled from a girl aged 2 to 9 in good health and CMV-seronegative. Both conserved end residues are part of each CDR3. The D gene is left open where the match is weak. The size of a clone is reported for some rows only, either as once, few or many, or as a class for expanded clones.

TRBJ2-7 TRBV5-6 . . TGTGCCAGCAGCTTGACCTCAACTCGAGAGGGTGGCTCCTACGAGCAGTACTTC CASSLTSTREGGSYEQYF
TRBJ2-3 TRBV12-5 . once TGTGCTAGTGGTTTAGCCCGGGCAGATACGCAGTATTTT CASGLARADTQYF
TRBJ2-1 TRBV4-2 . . TGTGCCAGCAGCCAAGATCCTGGCCTAGCTCTCTACAATGAGCAGTTCTTC CASSQDPGLALYNEQFF
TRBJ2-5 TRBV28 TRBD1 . TGTGCCAGCAGTCTGTCTCACAGGGGCCCGTACCAAGAGACCCAGTACTTC CASSLSHRGPYQETQYF
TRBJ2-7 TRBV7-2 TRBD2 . TGTGCCAGCAGCTTAGAGGGAGGGGCGTCCTACGAGCAGTACTTC CASSLEGGASYEQYF
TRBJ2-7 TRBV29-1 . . TGCAGCGTTGTTGACAGTAGCTACGAGCAGTACTTC CSVVDSSYEQYF
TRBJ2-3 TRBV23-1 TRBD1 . TGCGCCAGCAGCGACAGGGGGAATACGCAGTATTTT CASSDRGNTQYF
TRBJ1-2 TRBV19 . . TGTGCCAGTACCCTAGGCGGGCTGCTCTATGGCTACACCTTC CASTLGGLLYGYTF
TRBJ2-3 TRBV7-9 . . TGTGCCAGCAGCTCCGACTCTAGCACAGATACGCAGTATTTT CASSSDSSTDTQYF
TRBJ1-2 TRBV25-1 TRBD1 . TGTGCCAGCAGTAATTCAGGGGGCGTTGGCTATGGCTACACCTTC CASSNSGGVGYGYTF
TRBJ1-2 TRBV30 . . TGTGCCTGGAGTGTAGGCGGCGGGGCTAACTATGGCTACACCTTC CAWSVGGGANYGYTF
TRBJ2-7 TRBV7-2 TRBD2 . TGTGCCAGCAGCCCCTTGGGACTATCCTCCCGGGGGGCCTACGAGCAGTACTTC CASSPLGLSSRGAYEQYF
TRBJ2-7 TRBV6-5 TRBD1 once TGTGCCAGCAGTCCGGGACAGGGGGCCTACGAGCAGTACTTC CASSPGQGAYEQYF
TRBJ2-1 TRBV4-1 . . TGCGCCAGCAGCCAATCGTCAGCGGTCTTGTCCTACAATGAGCAGTTCTTC CASSQSSAVLSYNEQFF
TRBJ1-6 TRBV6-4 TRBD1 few TGTGCCAGCAAATTAACAGGGGGTGACGATAATTCACCCCTCCACTTT CASKLTGGDDNSPLHF
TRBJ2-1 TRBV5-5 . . TGTGCCAGCAGCACCTCCACCAGGCCTAATGAGCAGTTCTTC CASSTSTRPNEQFF
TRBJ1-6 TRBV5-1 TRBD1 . TGCGCCAGCAAGGCGGGGACAGCAAATTCACCCCTCCACTTT CASKAGTANSPLHF
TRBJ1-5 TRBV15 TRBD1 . TGTGCCACCAGCAGAGTGACAGGGGAGGGCAATCAGCCCCAGCATTTT CATSRVTGEGNQPQHF
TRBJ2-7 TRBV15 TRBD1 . TGTGCCACCAGCAGAGATGGAGAGGGACAGGACTACGAGCAGTACTTC CATSRDGEGQDYEQYF
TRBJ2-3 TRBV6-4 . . TGTGCCAGCAGTGACTCCCCAGCAGATACGCAGTATTTT CASSDSPADTQYF
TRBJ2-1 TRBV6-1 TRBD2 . TGTGCCAGCAGCCTTAGCGGGAGTGGCGATGAGCAGTTCTTC CASSLSGSGDEQFF
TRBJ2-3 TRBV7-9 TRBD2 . TGTGCCAGCAGCCCTCGGGACTACACAGATACGCAGTATTTT CASSPRDYTDTQYF
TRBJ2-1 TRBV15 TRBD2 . TGTGCCAGTGACAGCGGGAGAACGAGGAATGAGCAGTTCTTC CASDSGRTRNEQFF
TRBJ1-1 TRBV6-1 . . TGTGCCAGCATAGTGGCCCGATCGGGGAACACTGAAGCTTTCTTT CASIVARSGNTEAFF
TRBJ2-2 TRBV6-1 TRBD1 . TGTGCCAGCAGTGAAGTGACAGGGTTTACCGGGGAGCTGTTTTTT CASSEVTGFTGELFF
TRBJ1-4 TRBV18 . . TGTGCCAGCTCACCATCAAAACGGATGGGGCCGGAGGAAAAACTGTTTTTT CASSPSKRMGPEEKLFF
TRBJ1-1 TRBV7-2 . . TGTGCCAGCAGGTATCCGGGCACTGAAGCTTTCTTT CASRYPGTEAFF
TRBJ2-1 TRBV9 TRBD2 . TGTGCCAGCAGCGTAGGACCCTTAGCGGGGGGTTACAATGAGCAGTTCTTC CASSVGPLAGGYNEQFF
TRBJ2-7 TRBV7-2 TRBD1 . TGTGCCAGCAGCTTAGCGGGACAGGGGGCGCTCTACGAGCAGTACTTC CASSLAGQGALYEQYF
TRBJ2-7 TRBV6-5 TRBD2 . TGTGCCAGCAGTTACTCGGGGGGGGGTTACGAGCAGTACTTC CASSYSGGGYEQYF
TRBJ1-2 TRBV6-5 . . TGTGCCAGCAGTTACGAGTTACAGGGAATCGAGGGCTACACCTTC CASSYELQGIEGYTF
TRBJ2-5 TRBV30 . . TGTGCCTGGAGGAGACTCCTGGGGGGGACCCAGTACTTC CAWRRLLGGTQYF
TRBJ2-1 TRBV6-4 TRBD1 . TGTGCCAGCAGTGAACGGACAGGGGGCGGAAAAGATGAGCAGTTCTTC CASSERTGGGKDEQFF
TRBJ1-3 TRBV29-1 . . TGCAGCGTTGCTCAAGGGGTGGGTGCCTCTGGAAACACCATATATTTT CSVAQGVGASGNTIYF
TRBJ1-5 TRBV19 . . TGTGCCAGTAGTACGGCCCTAGCGAGAATGCAGCCCCAGCATTTT CASSTALARMQPQHF
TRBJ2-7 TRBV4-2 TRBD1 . TGTGCCAGCAGCCCTAGGACAGGGCCAGGCGAGCAGTACTTC CASSPRTGPGEQYF
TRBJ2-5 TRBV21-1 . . TGTGCCAGCAGCAAGGTAATCAGCCAAGAGACCCAGTACTTC CASSKVISQETQYF
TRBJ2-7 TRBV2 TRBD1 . TGTGCCACCGAGGGTCAGGACAGGCGCCCTGAATGGGGCTACGAGCAGTACTTC CATEGQDRRPEWGYEQYF
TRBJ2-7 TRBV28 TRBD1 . TGTGCCAGCAGTACCCCTTCGACAGGGAGCTCCAACGAGCAGTACTTC CASSTPSTGSSNEQYF
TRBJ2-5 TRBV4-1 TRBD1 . TGCGCCAGCAGCCAAGACCTTCGGACAGGAACGGAAGAGACCCAGTACTTC CASSQDLRTGTEETQYF
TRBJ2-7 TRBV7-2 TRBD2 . TGTGCCAGCAGCTTGGGGACTAGCGGGAGGATGCTGTACTTC CASSLGTSGRMLYF
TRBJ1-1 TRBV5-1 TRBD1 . TGCGCCAGCAGCTCCACAGGGGGCATGAACACTGAAGCTTTCTTT CASSSTGGMNTEAFF
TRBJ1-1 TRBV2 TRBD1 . TGTGCCAGCAGAGCGGACAGGCCAGAAGCTTTCTTT CASRADRPEAFF
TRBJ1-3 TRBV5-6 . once TGTGCCAGCAGCTTGGGCGGGTCAGCTGGTGGAAACACCATATATTTT CASSLGGSAGGNTIYF